The following is a TCR beta chain sequence with its context. The antigen remains undetermined. The entry originates in a study of cytomegalovirus exposure and HLA in healthy donors. Study-wide background: Unique TCRs numbering 75 million to 95 million, obtained from HLA-typed donors, made up an early data release. Regarding the study as a whole: Most subjects' HLA-A and HLA-B alleles were reportedly predicted from TCR beta sequences. Among CMV-associated TCR beta chains, most appeared HLA-restricted in a later analysis.

13 Jbeta primers and 60 Vbeta primers were used for the PCR. Sequencing used immunoSEQ multiplex PCR; TCRdb keeps in-frame clones, though not all of them. The data contain some 130,000 clones, nearly 80% of them singletons. CDR3 length equals 16 residues. Germline loops: CDR1 MGHRA, CDR2 YSYEKL. V was clipped by 3 bases and J by 3 bases; unmatched bases: 4. The V gene is TRBV4-1, the J gene TRBJ2-2, with 10 bases matching TRBD2. Sequencing was performed on PBMCs. The TCR sequence derives from a woman aged 30 to 39 in good health and CMV-seropositive. CDR3 residues: CASSHTAGGYTGELFF. The CDR3 nucleotides read TGCGCCAGCAGCCACACAGCGGGGGGGTACACCGGGGAGCTGTTTTTT.